The 27 T cell receptor beta chains reported below all come from one sample, sequenced in a study of identical twins. MiXCR was run by TCRdb on the 5' RACE reads, yielding one entry per CDR3 protein. The data show 200,000 to 250,000 distinct CDR3 sequences, roughly 7% seen once. These same records also appear under a second study, on yellow fever vaccine responses in identical twins.

Sequencing was performed on memory (CD45RO+) T cells sorted from blood. Receptors originate from a woman aged 18 to 35 in good health.

This clonotype was seen more than once but under ten times. The CDR3, as DNA: TGTGCCAGCAGACACAGGGGCATCGATACGCAGTATTTT. Encoded protein: CASRHRGIDTQYF. The chain has TRBV12-3 or TRBV12-4 and TRBJ2-3; 7 nucleotides match TRBD1. J gave up 6 bases and V 6 bases, and 6 bases lay outside the gene matches. This CDR3 contains 13 residues.

This clonotype appeared many times. The genes are TRBV4-1 and TRBJ1-4; D is uncertain. The V end was cut by 1 base, the J end by 3 bases, with 12 bases between. This CDR3 has 16 residues. CDR1 is MGHRA and CDR2 is YSYEKL in the germline V gene. CDR3 coding DNA: TGCGCCAGCAGCCAAGCGGGTTTAGGGCCTAATGAAAAACTGTTTTTT. Translated, it gives CASSQAGLGPNEKLFF.

This clonotype came up many times. The V gene is TRBV6-5, the J gene TRBJ1-5; possibly TRBD1 for D (6 bases). The CDR3 is 15 residues long. Deletions cut 0 bases from V and 6 bases from J, with 12 bases between. Per the germline V gene, CDR1 is MNHEY and CDR2 is SVGAGI. CDR3 sequence: CASSYSLGGSQPQHF. The CDR3 bases are TGTGCCAGCAGTTACTCTTTGGGGGGCAGTCAGCCCCAGCATTTT.

This chain links TRBV6-6 with TRBJ1-1; D unresolved. CDR3 length: 13 amino acids. Deletions cut 0 bases from V and 8 bases from J, with 10 bases between. Germline values: CDR1 MNHNY, CDR2 SVGAGI (reference sequence). CDR3 nucleotide sequence: TGTGCCAGCAGTTACTCCCGAGGGTTGGAAGCTTTCTTT. Amino acid sequence: CASSYSRGLEAFF.

This clonotype appeared many times. The chain is built from TRBV5-1 and TRBJ1-1; no definite D call. The CDR3 consists of 12 residues. The V gene lost 0 bases and the J gene lost 6 bases, with 6 bases spanning the gap. Germline lookup yields CDR1 SGHRS and CDR2 YFSETQ. The CDR3 loop reads CASSLGSAEAFF. The CDR3 DNA sequence: TGCGCCAGCAGCTTGGGGAGCGCTGAAGCTTTCTTT.

This clonotype has ten or more counts. The chain links TRBV20-1 to TRBJ1-1, with a weak D call TRBD1 (6 bases). The germline CDR1 and CDR2 sequences are DFQATT and SNEGSKA (reference sequence). The CDR3 totals 14 residues. V lost 1 base and J 1 base, leaving 10 bases between the germline ends. The CDR3, as DNA: TGCAGTGCTAGAGGGCAGGGGAAGAACACTGAAGCTTTCTTT. Its protein product is CSARGQGKNTEAFF.

This clonotype showed up just a few times. The rearrangement joins TRBV3-1 to TRBJ2-7; the D gene is possibly TRBD2 (5 bases). The CDR3 length is 13 residues. Germline-derived CDR1 and CDR2 are LGHDT and YNNKEL (reference sequence). V was shortened by 8 bases and J by 0 bases, with 11 bases between the two germline ends. This CDR3 reads CASATGSSYEQYF. In DNA, the CDR3 is TGTGCCAGCGCGACTGGGAGCTCCTACGAGCAGTACTTC.

At least ten counts were recorded for this clonotype. This chain connects TRBV5-1 to TRBJ2-1, with 9 bases aligning to TRBD1. Germline assignment: CDR1 SGHRS and CDR2 YFSETQ. The CDR3 is 15 residues long. Trimming took 3 bases from V and 4 from J; bases not matched to a gene: 5. The CDR3 nucleotides are TGCGCCAGCAGCTCCGGGACAGGGATTTACAATGAGCAGTTCTTC. It specifies CASSSGTGIYNEQFF.

CDR3 region: CSAKPGTSGRAYEQYF. CDR3 in DNA: TGCAGTGCTAAACCAGGGACTAGCGGGAGGGCTTACGAGCAGTACTTC. The chain links TRBV20-1 to TRBJ2-7; the match to TRBD2 covers 16 bases. Trimming removed 4 bases from V and 4 bases from J; junction bases left unmatched: 7. This CDR3 is built from 16 residues. Germline CDR1 DFQATT, CDR2 SNEGSKA (reference sequence).

At least ten counts were recorded for this clonotype. The chain is built from TRBV24-1 and TRBJ2-3; 11 bases are shared with TRBD1. The CDR3 consists of 17 residues. Per germline, CDR1 KGHDR and CDR2 SFDVKD. V trimming: 5 bases; J trimming: 4 bases; junction bases outside the gene matches: 10. Written as DNA, the CDR3 is TGTGCCACCAGTGGCGCCCCGGGACAGGGGGAGTCAGATACGCAGTATTTT. Translated, it gives CATSGAPGQGESDTQYF.

The chain recombines TRBV5-1 with TRBJ2-1; 10 bases line up with TRBD2. In germline, CDR1 is SGHRS, CDR2 YFSETQ. There are 17 residues in the CDR3. The trim removed 4 bases at V and 0 bases at J, leaving 7 bases unmatched. CDR3 coding DNA: TGCGCCAGCAGCGCCTTAGCGGGAGGTGACTCCTACAATGAGCAGTTCTTC. This translates into CASSALAGGDSYNEQFF.

On this clonotype itself: A read error may produce the germline difference seen at one junction end. The chain couples TRBV20-1 to TRBJ2-2; 11 bases fit TRBD2. The V gene's germline CDR1 is DFQATT and CDR2 SNEGSKA (reference sequence). CDR3 size: 14 residues. Here the CDR3 reads CSARGLADTGELFF. The CDR3, as DNA: TGCAGCGCTAGGGGACTAGCGGACACCGGGGAGCTGTTTTTT.

The chain combines TRBV20-1 with TRBJ1-1; 7 nucleotides align to TRBD1. V gave up 4 bases and J gave up 5 bases; unmatched junction bases: 7. This CDR3 comprises 13 residues. Germline V gives CDR1 DFQATT, CDR2 SNEGSKA (reference sequence). CDR3 in DNA: TGCAGTGCTAAGACAGGGAGTGAGACTGAAGCTTTCTTT. Residues: CSAKTGSETEAFF.

The table lists this clonotype with a few counts. The chain recombines TRBV20-1 with TRBJ2-1; the match to TRBD2 covers 8 bases. The germline V gene encodes CDR1 DFQATT and CDR2 SNEGSKA (reference sequence). This CDR3 comprises 15 residues. J gave up 5 bases and V 6 bases, and 12 bases lay outside the gene matches. CDR3 coding DNA: TGCAGTGCCAAGAGAGGGACTAGTAAAAACAATGAGCAGTTCTTC. It is translated as CSAKRGTSKNNEQFF.

The CDR3 coding sequence is TGTGCCAGCAGCCCTGACAGGAAGGTCCAAGAGACCCAGTACTTC. This translates into CASSPDRKVQETQYF. The rearrangement joins TRBV7-9 to TRBJ2-5, with TRBD1 as a possible D gene (6 bases). V lost 5 bases, J lost 1 base, and 14 bases lay in between. Looked up from germline, CDR1 is SEHNR and CDR2 is FQNEAQ (reference sequence). The CDR3 runs 15 residues.

The gene calls are TRBV6-1 and TRBJ1-4, with D maybe TRBD1 (5 bases). The CDR3 runs 16 residues. The V gene's germline CDR1 is MNHNS and CDR2 SASEGT. Trimming took 6 bases from V and 6 from J, leaving 20 bases between them. CDR3 amino acids: CASRHNGGEQDEKLFF. CDR3 DNA sequence: TGTGCCAGCAGACACAATGGCGGGGAACAGGATGAAAAACTGTTTTTT.

This clonotype was counted ten times or more. This chain's CDR3 is CASSLNGRKLYEQYF. The CDR3 nucleotides are TGTGCCAGCAGCTTGAATGGACGGAAACTCTACGAGCAGTACTTC. This chain joins TRBV7-8 and TRBJ2-7; D uncertain. Per germline, CDR1 SGHVS and CDR2 FQNEAQ. CDR3 size: 15 residues. Trimming shortened V by 3 bases and J by 3 bases, and 15 bases separated the two germline ends.

The J gene is TRBJ2-7, the V gene TRBV24-1, with D tentatively TRBD1 or TRBD2 (5 bases each). Trimming cost V 4 bases and J 2 bases, with 17 bases left between them. The CDR3 consists of 16 residues. CDR1 is KGHDR and CDR2 is SFDVKD in the germline V gene. CDR3 amino acids: CATSDPTGQGPYEQYF. CDR3 bases: TGTGCCACCAGTGACCCCACGGGGCAGGGACCCTACGAGCAGTACTTC.

This clonotype has only a few counts. The chain joins TRBV20-1 to TRBJ2-6, with 10 nucleotides matching TRBD1. After removal of 5 bases from V and 0 bases from J, the junction contained 10 bases not matched to a gene. Germline V gives CDR1 DFQATT, CDR2 SNEGSKA (reference sequence). The CDR3 spans 18 residues. The CDR3 DNA reads TGCAGTGCTCCAAGGACAGGGGGGACCTTCTCTGGGGCCAACGTCCTGACTTTC. This codes for CSAPRTGGTFSGANVLTF.

The DNA of the CDR3 is TGCGCCAGCAGCCCCAGGGGGTGGCAGGGAGGCTACAATGAGCAGTTCTTC. Translation: CASSPRGWQGGYNEQFF. The chain joins TRBV5-1 to TRBJ2-1; maybe TRBD1 (7 bases). Trimming stripped 4 bases from V and 3 bases from J, with 20 bases between. Germline V CDR1 and CDR2: SGHRS, YFSETQ. The CDR3 contains 17 residues.

CDR3 loop: CSATSGRSQETQYF. The CDR3 DNA follows: TGCAGTGCTACTAGCGGCCGAAGCCAAGAGACCCAGTACTTC. The J gene is TRBJ2-5, the V gene TRBV20-1; 7 bases agree with TRBD2. Germline trimming cut 4 bases from V and 1 base from J; bases unmatched to any gene: 6. The germline CDR1 and CDR2 sequences are DFQATT and SNEGSKA (reference sequence). The CDR3 totals 14 residues.

This rearrangement joins TRBV7-2 to TRBJ2-4; no firm D call. The V end lost 1 base, the J end lost 2 bases, and 6 bases lay between the germline ends. The CDR3 runs to 14 residues. Germline V CDR1 and CDR2: SGHTA, FQGNSA. CDR3 DNA: TGTGCCAGCAGCTTAGGGCAGCCCAAAAACATTCAGTACTTC. This codes for CASSLGQPKNIQYF.

The V gene is TRBV28, the J gene TRBJ2-1; D uncertain. CDR3 length equals 14 residues. V shed 6 bases and J shed 5 bases, with 14 bases lying between them. Germline assignment: CDR1 MDHEN and CDR2 SYDVKM. The CDR3 loop is CASRKTRLDNEQFF. The DNA for the CDR3 is TGTGCCAGCAGGAAGACACGCCTGGACAATGAGCAGTTCTTC.

There are a few counts of this clonotype. V usage is TRBV2 and J usage is TRBJ1-4; D gene ambiguous. This CDR3 is built from 12 residues. CDR1 is SNHLY, CDR2 FYNNEI, per germline. Trimming left V 3 bases short and J 11 bases short, with 10 bases between. CDR3 protein: CASSDLRQKLFF. CDR3 in DNA: TGTGCCAGCAGTGATTTGCGGCAGAAACTGTTTTTT. The whole variable domain, filled in from reference TRBV2 and TRBJ1-4, reads EPEVTQTPSHQVTQMGQEVILRCVPISNHLYFYWYRQILGQKVEFLVSFYNNEISEKSEIFDDQFSVERPDGSNFTLKIRSTKLEDSAMYFCASSDLRQKLFFGSGTQLSVL.

Many counts were recorded for this clonotype. The chain is built from TRBV29-1 and TRBJ1-6; 8 bases line up with TRBD1. Germline V lookup: CDR1 SQVTM, CDR2 ANQGSEA. This CDR3 region has 13 residues. V lost 8 bases, J lost 6 bases, and 6 bases stayed unmatched. CDR3 residues: CSITTGVNSPLHF. The CDR3 coding sequence is TGCAGCATAACGACAGGGGTTAATTCACCCCTCCACTTT.

This clonotype has a handful of counts. The chain employs TRBV4-1 and TRBJ2-7, with D possibly being TRBD1 or TRBD2 (5 bases each). The germline CDR1 and CDR2 sequences are MGHRA and YSYEKL. V lost 0 bases and J lost 3, with 9 bases in between. The CDR3 is 14 residues long. The CDR3 spells CASSQDAGSYEQYF. The CDR3 DNA reads as TGCGCCAGCAGCCAAGACGCAGGGAGCTACGAGCAGTACTTC.

This clonotype was found a few times. This chain connects TRBV5-1 to TRBJ2-3, with 11 positions matching TRBD2. The germline CDR1 and CDR2 sequences are SGHRS and YFSETQ. The CDR3 consists of 18 residues. After removal of 2 bases from V and 0 bases from J, the junction contained 8 bases not matched to a gene. Here the CDR3 reads CASSFGTSGGGSTDTQYF. CDR3 DNA sequence: TGCGCCAGCAGCTTTGGAACTAGCGGGGGTGGGAGCACAGATACGCAGTATTTT.